Each of the 3 T cell receptor beta chains below was sequenced from the same sample in a study of Ad26.COV2.S vaccination and SARS-CoV-2 variants. Treatment here: over 15 received Ad26.COV2.S at low or high dose, single or two shots; roughly five received placebo; per-sample allocation not given. Sampling was done on day 63 after the first vaccine or placebo injection. The method was immunoSEQ multiplex PCR; TCRdb's version includes in-frame clones alone and lacks a portion of them. The sample holds hundreds of thousands of clones, about 85% seen once. The material was peripheral blood, obtained in a trial of Ad26.COV2.S vaccine versus placebo. The receptors come from a person between 18 and 60 years old who received the Ad26.COV2.S COVID-19 vaccine or a placebo.

The genes are TRBV25-1 and TRBJ1-1; TRBD1 matches at 7 bases. Germline V CDR1 and CDR2: MGHDK, SYGVNS. The CDR3 runs 16 residues. The V gene end was trimmed by 3 bases and the J gene end by 1 base; junction bases not matched to a gene: 8. The CDR3 bases are TGTGCCAGCAGTGACTCTATTAGGACAGGGAACACTGAAGCTTTCTTT. This sequence encodes CASSDSIRTGNTEAFF.

The chain employs TRBV10-3 and TRBJ2-1; D gene uncertain. The ends were cut back, 4 bases at V and 2 bases at J, with 12 bases in the middle. The CDR3 sequence is 15 residues long. CDR1 and CDR2 (germline): ENHRY, SYGVKD. CDR3 sequence (DNA): TGTGCCATCAGTGTTTTAGAGGTAGCCTACAATGAGCAGTTCTTC. The encoded protein is CAISVLEVAYNEQFF.

The rearrangement uses TRBV19 and TRBJ2-1; 11 nucleotides line up with TRBD2. Unmatched junction bases numbered 9, after V lost 8 bases and J lost 9 bases. Germline lookup yields CDR1 LNHDA and CDR2 SQIVND (reference sequence). CDR3 length equals 14 residues. As DNA, the CDR3 is TGTGCCAGTCGAAGACTAGCGGGAATGGGTGAGCAGTTCTTC. Protein product: CASRRLAGMGEQFF.